A single TCR beta chain is shown here with its context. This sample was taken from a study of blood T cell repertoires in COVID-19. The wider study: Collection of acute and convalescent COVID-19 samples took place in the United States, Italy and Spain.

Only in-frame clones appear in the TCRdb table, and some are missing; sequencing was by immunoSEQ multiplex PCR. Among tens of thousands of clones listed, 88% were seen once. The CDR3 totals 15 residues. The germline gives CDR1 MNHNS, CDR2 SASEGT. Trimming took 1 base from V and 7 from J; bases not matched to a gene: 4. Sequences were obtained from peripheral blood. The receptor was derived from a human donor in a cohort sampled during active COVID-19. The rearrangement uses TRBV6-1 and TRBJ1-6, with TRBD1 matching 7 bases. The CDR3 is CASSEGGQPNSPLHF. The CDR3 DNA sequence: TGTGCCAGCAGTGAAGGGGGACAGCCAAATTCACCCCTCCACTTT.